This T cell receptor (beta chain) was captured in a study of identical twins. This clonotype was counted between two and nine times. A single record per CDR3 protein comes from TCRdb applying MiXCR to the 5' RACE reads. The table records around 230,000 distinct CDR3 sequences, less than 10% of them present only once. The sequence was collected from a woman aged 18-29 years in good health. Input material: memory (CD45RO+) T cells sorted from blood.

In nucleotides, the CDR3 is TGTGCCACGCTCGGACAGGGGCGAGCCATGGAGACCCAGTACTTC. Translated, it gives CATLGQGRAMETQYF. The chain links TRBV24-1 to TRBJ2-5; 9 bases are shared with TRBD1. The CDR3 runs 15 residues. The V gene end was trimmed by 10 bases and the J gene end by 5 bases; junction bases not matched to a gene: 13. CDR1 and CDR2 from the germline V gene are KGHDR and SFDVKD.